Presented here are 8 T cell receptor beta chains from one specimen sequenced in a study of blood T cells in healthy people across ages (dated by TCRdb to the mid-2010s). The library came from 5' RACE. The sequencer listed for this sample is Illumina HiSeq 2500. A second about 7 to 11 cycle PCR used a sample-barcoded 5' primer and a J-beta primer mix. TCRdb trimmed the raw reads at Q25, called clones with MiXCR and kept productive beta chains. CDR3 protein duplicates are merged, each entry listing the most common genes and DNA. The sample records 710,000 or so distinct CDR3 sequences, about a third of which are singletons. The leading ten clones occupy roughly 14% of the sample. Sequencing used blood. The receptors derive from a woman over 75 in good health. Donor details come from another sample of the same person, matched by shared clones.

This clonotype was counted only a few times. J is TRBJ1-1 and V is TRBV11-2, with D perhaps TRBD1 (5 bases). From germline, CDR1 is SGHAT and CDR2 FQNNGV. V was cut by 2 bases and J by 1 base, with 11 bases left in between. CDR3 length: 15 residues. CDR3 nucleotide sequence: TGTGCCAGCAGCTTACCGGGACGTCCGAACACTGAAGCTTTCTTT. It codes for CASSLPGRPNTEAFF. Full variable domain (missing parts from reference TRBV11-2 and TRBJ1-1): EAGVAQSPRYKIIEKRQSVAFWCNPISGHATLYWYQQILGQGPKLLIQFQNNGVVDDSQLPKDRFSAERLKGVDSTLKIQPAKLEDSAVYLCASSLPGRPNTEAFFGQGTRLTVV.

At least ten counts were recorded for this clonotype. The V and J genes are TRBV4-1 and TRBJ2-5; TRBD2 is a possible D gene (6 bases). From germline, CDR1 is MGHRA and CDR2 YSYEKL. This CDR3 has 14 amino acids. Trimming took 0 bases from V and 4 from J, leaving 9 bases between them. The CDR3 region has the DNA TGCGCCAGCAGCCAAGAGGCGGGACGAGAGACCCAGTACTTC. Encoded protein: CASSQEAGRETQYF.

There are many counts of this clonotype. This chain links TRBV6-6 with TRBJ1-3; D might be TRBD1 (6 bases). Looked up from germline, CDR1 is MNHNY and CDR2 is SVGAGI (reference sequence). There are 15 residues in the CDR3. V was cut by 8 bases and J by 6 bases, with 20 bases left in between. The CDR3 here is CASGKSTGQTNTIYF. CDR3 DNA: TGTGCCAGCGGAAAAAGTACAGGGCAAACAAACACCATATATTTT.

This chain uses TRBV20-1 with TRBJ2-1; TRBD2 agrees at 12 bases. The CDR3 length is 19 residues. V dropped 1 base and J dropped 5; count of bases not matched to a gene: 15. CDR1 is DFQATT, CDR2 SNEGSKA, per germline (reference sequence). The CDR3 sequence is CSARGRTSGTNTIHNEQFF. In DNA form, the CDR3 reads TGCAGTGCTAGAGGACGGACTAGCGGGACGAATACGATCCACAATGAGCAGTTCTTC.

This clonotype has a count of ten or more. The chain links TRBV6-6 to TRBJ1-2, with no clear D. CDR3 length: 13 amino acids. Per the germline V gene, CDR1 is MNHNY and CDR2 is SVGAGI (reference sequence). Trimming left V 6 bases short and J 8 bases short, with 16 bases between. Written as DNA, the CDR3 is TGTGCCAGCAGCCCCGGTCGACAAAGCGGCTACACCTTC. Its protein product is CASSPGRQSGYTF.

As regards this clonotype: Likely a read error: the CDR3 ends without its conserved phenylalanine or tryptophan. The DNA is omitted, as the CDR3 cannot be located on it reliably, and the CDR3 follows TCRdb's listing. The J gene is TRBJ2-5, the V gene TRBV5-1. From germline, CDR1 is SGHRS and CDR2 YFSETQ. The CDR3 is made up of 14 amino acids, end residues included. Here the CDR3 reads CASTRMAGQETRYI.

As regards this clonotype: Since a much larger clone is just one base distant, this may be a read error. The chain uses TRBV9 and TRBJ1-2; D is undetermined. CDR3 length: 15 residues. V dropped 0 bases and J dropped 7 bases, with 16 bases sitting between them. The germline V gene has CDR1 SGDLS and CDR2 YYNGEE. The CDR3 reads CASSVEGSGCGGYTF. CDR3 nucleotides: TGTGCCAGCAGCGTAGAGGGATCAGGATGTGGTGGCTACACCTTC. Complete variable domain (other parts from reference TRBV9 and TRBJ1-2): DSGVTQTPKHLITATGQRVTLRCSPRSGDLSVYWYQQSLDQGLQFLIQYYNGEERAKGNILERFSAQQFPDLHSELNLSSLELGDSALYFCASSVEGSGCGGYTFGSGTRLTVV.

This clonotype has only a few counts. The V and J genes are TRBV27 and TRBJ1-3; maybe TRBD1 (5 bases). V lost 3 bases, J lost 4 bases, and 10 bases lay in between. The CDR3 is made up of 14 amino acids. Germline CDR1 is MNHEY and CDR2 is SMNVEV (reference sequence). CDR3 residues: CASSFAGKGNTIYF. CDR3 bases: TGTGCCAGCAGTTTCGCAGGGAAGGGAAACACCATATATTTT.